Below are 27 T cell receptor beta chains sequenced from a single sample in a study of glioma-infiltrating T cells. Amplification of TCR alpha and beta CDR3 regions from RNA used iRepertoire nested multiplex PCR. MiXCR was run by TCRdb on the multiplex PCR reads, yielding one entry per CDR3 protein. The table records about 190,000 distinct CDR3 sequences, around 32% of them present only once. Sequenced: glioma tissue, nonneoplastic brain tissue, or PBMCs (not recorded which). These receptors were obtained from a human donor with low-grade glioma or glioblastoma, undergoing nonglioma brain surgery, or in good health (not recorded which).

This clonotype was counted at least ten times. The chain recombines TRBV7-3 with TRBJ2-3; D not resolved. The length of the CDR3 is 15 residues. Trimming took off 1 base at V and 1 base at J, with 9 bases between the two ends. CDR1 is SGHTA and CDR2 is FQGTGA in the germline V gene. The CDR3 DNA reads as TGTGCCAGCAGCTTAAGCGGAGAGCGCACAGATACGCAGTATTTT. Its protein is CASSLSGERTDTQYF.

As for this clonotype: Germline and junction disagree at one end, which may indicate a read error. V is TRBV28 and J is TRBJ1-2, with 8 bases aligning to TRBD1. The CDR3 contains 14 residues. Germline values: CDR1 MDHEN, CDR2 SYDVKM. The CDR3 here is CASSSWTGNYGYAF. The CDR3, as DNA: TGTGCCAGCAGTTCTTGGACAGGGAACTATGGCTACGCCTTC.

This sequence joins TRBV10-2 and TRBJ2-3; D remains unclear. V gave up 6 bases and J gave up 2 bases, with 6 bases separating them. CDR1 is WSHSY and CDR2 is SAAADI in the germline V gene. CDR3 length: 12 residues. In DNA form, the CDR3 reads TGCGCCAGCAGAAGTAACACAGATACGCAGTATTTT. It translates to CASRSNTDTQYF.

This clonotype was found many times. J is TRBJ1-5 and V is TRBV12-3 or TRBV12-4; D remains unclear. CDR3 size: 12 residues. Between the trimmed V and J ends, which lost 4 bases and 5 bases, there was a span of 6 bases. The CDR3 nucleotides read TGTGCCAGCAGTTGGGAGGATCAGCCCCAGCATTTT. Its protein is CASSWEDQPQHF.

This clonotype was picked up many times. The V and J genes are TRBV6-1 and TRBJ1-2; no firm D call. Looked up from germline, CDR1 is MNHNS and CDR2 is SASEGT. The CDR3 loop spans 13 amino acids. V was clipped by 6 bases and J by 1 base, with 9 bases between them. The CDR3 reads CASSSRDNYGYTF. In DNA form, the CDR3 reads TGTGCCAGCAGCTCCCGGGATAACTATGGCTACACCTTC.

This clonotype appeared many times. This chain connects TRBV18 to TRBJ2-7; 9 bases map to TRBD1. CDR1 is KGHSH, CDR2 LQKENI, per germline. The ends lost 1 base at V and 4 bases at J; junction bases unmatched: 5. The CDR3 loop spans 15 amino acids. The DNA for the CDR3 is TGTGCCAGCTCACCACTCGGACAGGGGCAGTACGAGCAGTACTTC. This gives the protein CASSPLGQGQYEQYF. The full variable domain, rest sourced from reference TRBV18 and TRBJ2-7, is NAGVMQNPRHLVRRRGQEARLRCSPMKGHSHVYWYRQLPEEGLKFMVYLQKENIIDESGMPKERFSAEFPKEGPSILRIQQVVRGDSAAYFCASSPLGQGQYEQYFGPGTRLTVT.

This clonotype has ten or more counts. This sequence joins TRBV15 and TRBJ2-3; the D gene could be TRBD1 or TRBD2 (6 bases each). Germline CDR1 LNHNV, CDR2 YYDKDF (reference sequence). Trimming removed 4 bases at V and 5 bases at J, with 16 bases between. The CDR3 covers 15 residues. The CDR3 reads CATSIGGAAQDTQYF. DNA of the CDR3: TGTGCCACCAGCATCGGGGGCGCTGCGCAAGATACGCAGTATTTT.

This clonotype was picked up many times. The rearrangement links TRBV15 to TRBJ1-2, with D maybe TRBD1 (5 bases). CDR3 length: 20 residues. V was clipped by 0 bases and J by 2 bases, with 25 bases between them. Germline CDR1 and CDR2: LNHNV and YYDKDF (reference sequence). The CDR3 sequence: CATSRDLPLDDRGHNYGYTF. The CDR3 DNA is TGTGCCACCAGCAGAGATCTGCCCTTGGATGATAGGGGCCACAACTATGGCTACACCTTC.

This clonotype was detected many times. V is TRBV12-3 or TRBV12-4 and J is TRBJ2-1; perhaps TRBD2 as D (5 bases). V gave up 5 bases and J gave up 0 bases, with 14 bases separating them. The CDR3 loop spans 16 amino acids. The CDR3 coding sequence is TGTGCCAGCAGTCCCTTACTAGTTAGCTCCTACAATGAGCAGTTCTTC. Protein: CASSPLLVSSYNEQFF.

This clonotype appeared many times. The chain employs TRBV29-1 and TRBJ2-1, with a weak D call TRBD2 (5 bases). The V and J ends lost 8 bases and 5 bases respectively, with 16 bases between them. This CDR3 is 13 amino acids long. Germline V gene lookup returns CDR1 SQVTM and CDR2 ANQGSEA. Here the CDR3 DNA reads TGCAGCTCCCGAGGCCTAGCAGACAATGAGCAGTTCTTC. This gives the protein CSSRGLADNEQFF.

To note about this clonotype: In this CDR3 the conserved last residue, phenylalanine or tryptophan, is missing, so a read error is likely. The gene calls are TRBV3-1 and TRBJ2-1, with D perhaps matching TRBD2 (6 bases). CDR1 is LGHDT, CDR2 YNNKEL, per germline (reference sequence). V lost 2 bases and J lost 3, with 11 bases in between. This CDR3 contains 15 residues. This CDR3 is CASSQSSVSYNEQFL. The CDR3 nucleotides are TGTGCCAGCAGCCAATCTAGCGTGAGCTACAATGAGCAGTTCCTC.

Comments on this clonotype: This may arise from a read error, as a much more abundant clone is one base away. This chain connects TRBV15 to TRBJ2-2; D gene ambiguous. Looked up from germline, CDR1 is LNHNV and CDR2 is YYDKDF (reference sequence). CDR3 length: 13 residues. CDR3 nucleotide sequence: TGTGCCACCGGCAGAGATCGGACCGGGGAGCTGTTTTTT. Amino acid sequence: CATGRDRTGELFF.

This clonotype was seen many times. Its ends do not fully match the called genes, so a read error is possible. This chain links TRBV7-7 with TRBJ2-7, with TRBD1 matching over 8 bases. Germline V gives CDR1 SSHAT, CDR2 FNYEAQ (reference sequence). The CDR3 totals 13 residues. The CDR3 sequence is CASSTDRDHEQYF. CDR3 nucleotides: TGTGCTAGCAGCACGGACAGGGACCACGAGCAGTACTTC.

With regard to this clonotype: At one end the junction does not follow the germline gene, possibly because of a read error. The V gene is TRBV6-6, the J gene TRBJ2-7, with D uncertain. The CDR3 is made up of 11 amino acids. CDR1 is MNHNY, CDR2 SVGAGI, per germline (reference sequence). CDR3 coding DNA: TGTACCAGCAGCCGGTTCTACGAGCGGTACTTC. Encoded protein: CTSSRFYERYF.

This clonotype occurred many times. The V and J genes are TRBV6-2 or TRBV6-3 and TRBJ2-3; D is perhaps TRBD1 (6 bases). The germline gives CDR1 MNHEY, CDR2 SVGEGT. V gave up 2 bases and J gave up 2 bases, with 14 bases separating them. This CDR3 has 16 residues. CDR3 in amino acids: CASSYVYRVNTDTQYF. The CDR3 DNA is TGTGCCAGCAGTTACGTTTACAGGGTAAACACAGATACGCAGTATTTT.

This clonotype came up many times. The chain links TRBV10-3 to TRBJ1-2, with unresolved D. Trimming stripped 0 bases from V and 0 bases from J, with 14 bases between. This CDR3 spans 17 amino acids. Germline V lookup: CDR1 ENHRY, CDR2 SYGVKD. In DNA form, the CDR3 reads TGTGCCATCAGTGAGTCCAGACCCGCTCGGACTAACTATGGCTACACCTTC. Translating it yields CAISESRPARTNYGYTF.

The chain combines TRBV12-3 or TRBV12-4 with TRBJ2-3; maybe TRBD2 (6 bases). CDR3 length: 12 residues. Trimming took 4 bases from V and 8 from J, leaving 10 bases between them. DNA for the CDR3: TGTGCCAGCAGTTATAGCGGTGGTACGCAGTATTTT. This translates into CASSYSGGTQYF.

For this clonotype: Being one base from a much bigger clone, this may be a read error. CDR3 residues: CSEKTGDVYTF. In DNA, the CDR3 is TGCAGCGAGAAGACAGGGGATGTCTACACCTTC. This chain connects TRBV29-1 to TRBJ1-2; TRBD1 matches at 8 bases. After removal of 7 bases from V and 10 bases from J, the junction contained 8 bases not matched to a gene. There are 11 residues in the CDR3. The germline gives CDR1 SQVTM, CDR2 ANQGSEA.

This clonotype was found many times. The J gene is TRBJ1-2, the V gene TRBV29-1; 7 nucleotides match TRBD1. This CDR3 comprises 13 residues. Germline trimming cut 4 bases from V and 2 bases from J; bases unmatched to any gene: 4. From germline, CDR1 is SQVTM and CDR2 ANQGSEA. The CDR3 loop is CSVVGGLNYGYTF. CDR3 coding DNA: TGCAGCGTTGTAGGGGGCCTAAACTATGGCTACACCTTC. Full variable domain (remainder filled in from reference TRBV29-1 and TRBJ1-2): SAVISQKPSRDICQRGTSLTIQCQVDSQVTMMFWYRQQPGQSLTLIATANQGSEATYESGFVIDKFPISRPNLTFSTLTVSNMSPEDSSIYLCSVVGGLNYGYTFGSGTRLTVV.

This clonotype is a singleton in its sample. This sequence joins TRBV7-3 and TRBJ1-4; D might be TRBD1 (5 bases). Trimming removed 5 bases from V and 3 bases from J, with 13 bases in between. The CDR3 has 15 amino acids. CDR1 SGHTA and CDR2 FQGTGA come from the germline V gene. The CDR3 sequence is CASSGTGPPNEKLFF. CDR3 bases: TGTGCCAGCAGCGGAACGGGACCGCCTAATGAAAAACTGTTTTTT.

A note on this clonotype: An end of the junction does not agree with germline; a read error may underlie this. The chain links TRBV12-3 or TRBV12-4 to TRBJ2-5; D not certain. The CDR3 is 14 residues long. The CDR3 loop is CASSTTLLQDTQYF. As DNA, the CDR3 is TGTGCCAGCAGTACGACTTTGCTACAAGATACCCAGTACTTC.

This chain uses TRBV7-8 with TRBJ2-2; D remains ambiguous. The germline CDR1 and CDR2 sequences are SGHVS and FQNEAQ. The CDR3 consists of 13 residues. Trimming took 7 bases from V and 3 from J, leaving 9 bases between them. In nucleotides, the CDR3 is TGTGCCAGCACTTGGCGCGACACCGGGGAGCTGTTTTTT. Translation: CASTWRDTGELFF.

This clonotype was counted only a few times. This CDR3 is CALTTGGVNTEAFF. The DNA for the CDR3 is TGTGCCTTAACAACAGGGGGCGTGAACACTGAAGCTTTCTTT. V is TRBV30 and J is TRBJ1-1; TRBD1 matches 9 bases. The V segment lost 7 bases and the J segment 0 bases; nucleotides outside the gene matches: 6. Germline values: CDR1 GTSNPN, CDR2 SVGIG (reference sequence). The CDR3 covers 14 residues.

This clonotype was detected once. A junction boundary mismatches the germline segment, possibly from a read error. The rearrangement joins TRBV7-9 to TRBJ2-3, with D maybe TRBD1 (6 bases). The CDR3 has 15 residues. Germline CDR1 SEHNR, CDR2 FQNEAQ (reference sequence). The CDR3 DNA reads as TGTGCCAGCAGCCCGGGCAGGGGCATCACAGATAAGCAGTATTTT. This encodes CASSPGRGITDKQYF. The entire variable domain, with the rest obtained from reference TRBV7-9 and TRBJ2-3, is as follows: DTGVSQNPRHKITKRGQNVTFRCDPISEHNRLYWYRQTLGQGPEFLTYFQNEAQLEKSRLLSDRFSAERPKGSFSTLEIQRTEQGDSAMYLCASSPGRGITDKQYFGPGTRLTVL.

V is TRBV7-9 and J is TRBJ2-7; tentative D call: TRBD2 (6 bases). The length of the CDR3 is 14 residues. CDR1 is SEHNR, CDR2 FQNEAQ, per germline (reference sequence). Trimming left V 2 bases short and J 2 bases short, with 10 bases between. Here the CDR3 DNA reads TGTGCCAGCAGCTTACCGGGACTTACCTACGAGCAGTACTTC. Residues: CASSLPGLTYEQYF.

The V call is TRBV30, the J call TRBJ2-3; 7 bases are a match to TRBD2. CDR1 is GTSNPN, CDR2 SVGIG, per germline (reference sequence). After removal of 7 bases from V and 5 bases from J, the junction contained 12 bases not matched to a gene. CDR3 length equals 14 residues. The CDR3 loop is CASGPAGAIDTQYF. The CDR3 coding sequence is TGTGCCTCCGGGCCCGCGGGAGCGATAGATACGCAGTATTTT.

This clonotype came up many times. The chain employs TRBV7-9 and TRBJ1-5; no reliable D call. V was cut by 7 bases and J by 4 bases, with 17 bases left in between. The CDR3 is 15 residues long. The V gene's germline CDR1 is SEHNR and CDR2 FQNEAQ (reference sequence). CDR3 loop: CASTSGRLGNQPQHF. The CDR3 bases are TGTGCCAGCACCTCGGGCAGGCTCGGGAATCAGCCCCAGCATTTT.